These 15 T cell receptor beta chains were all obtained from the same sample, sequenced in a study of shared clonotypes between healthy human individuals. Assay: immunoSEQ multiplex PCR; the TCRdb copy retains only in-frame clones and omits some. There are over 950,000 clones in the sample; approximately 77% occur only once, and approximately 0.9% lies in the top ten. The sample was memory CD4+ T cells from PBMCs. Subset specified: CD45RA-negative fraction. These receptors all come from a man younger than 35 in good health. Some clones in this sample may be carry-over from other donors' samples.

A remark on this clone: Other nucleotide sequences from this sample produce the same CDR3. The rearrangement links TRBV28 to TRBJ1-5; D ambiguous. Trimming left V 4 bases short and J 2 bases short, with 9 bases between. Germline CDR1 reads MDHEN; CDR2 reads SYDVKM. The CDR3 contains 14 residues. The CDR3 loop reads CASSSPPGNQPQHF. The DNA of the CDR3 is TGTGCCAGCAGTTCCCCCCCGGGCAATCAGCCCCAGCATTTT.

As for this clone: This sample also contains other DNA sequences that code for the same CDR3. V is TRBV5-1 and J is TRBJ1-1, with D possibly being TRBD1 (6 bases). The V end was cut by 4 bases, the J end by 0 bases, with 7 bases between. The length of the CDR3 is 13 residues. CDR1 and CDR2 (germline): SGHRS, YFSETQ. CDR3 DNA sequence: TGCGCCAGCAGCCAGGGGTTGAACACTGAAGCTTTCTTT. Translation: CASSQGLNTEAFF.

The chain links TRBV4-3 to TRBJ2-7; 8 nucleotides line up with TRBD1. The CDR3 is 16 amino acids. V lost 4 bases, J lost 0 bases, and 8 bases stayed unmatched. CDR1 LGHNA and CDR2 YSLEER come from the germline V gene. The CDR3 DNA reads TGCGCCAGCAGCCCTCTAGCCGGGACAGGCTCCTACGAGCAGTACTTC. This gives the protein CASSPLAGTGSYEQYF.

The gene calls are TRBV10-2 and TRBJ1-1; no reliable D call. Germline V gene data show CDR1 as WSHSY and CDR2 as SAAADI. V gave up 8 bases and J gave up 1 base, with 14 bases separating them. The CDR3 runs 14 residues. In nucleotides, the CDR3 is TGCGCCAGCCGTCAGGTTTTGAGGAACACTGAAGCTTTCTTT. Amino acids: CASRQVLRNTEAFF.

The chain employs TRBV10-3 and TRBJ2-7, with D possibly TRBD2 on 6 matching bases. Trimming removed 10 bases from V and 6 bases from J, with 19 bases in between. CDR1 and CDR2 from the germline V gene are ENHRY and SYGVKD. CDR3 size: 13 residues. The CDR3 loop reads CASRREKGLEQYF. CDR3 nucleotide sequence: TGTGCCAGCAGACGGGAGAAGGGGCTCGAGCAGTACTTC.

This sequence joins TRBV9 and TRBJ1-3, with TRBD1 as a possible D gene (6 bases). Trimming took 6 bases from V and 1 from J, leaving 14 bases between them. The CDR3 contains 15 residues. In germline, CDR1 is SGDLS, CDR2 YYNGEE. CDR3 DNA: TGTGCCAGCACCCCCAGGGGCCGTTCTGGAAACACCATATATTTT. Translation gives CASTPRGRSGNTIYF.

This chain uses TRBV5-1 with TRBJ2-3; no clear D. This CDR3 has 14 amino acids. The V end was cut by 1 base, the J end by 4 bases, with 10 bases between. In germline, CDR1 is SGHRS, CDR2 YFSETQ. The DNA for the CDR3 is TGCGCCAGCAGCTTGACCAGACCGGCAGATACGCAGTATTTT. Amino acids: CASSLTRPADTQYF.

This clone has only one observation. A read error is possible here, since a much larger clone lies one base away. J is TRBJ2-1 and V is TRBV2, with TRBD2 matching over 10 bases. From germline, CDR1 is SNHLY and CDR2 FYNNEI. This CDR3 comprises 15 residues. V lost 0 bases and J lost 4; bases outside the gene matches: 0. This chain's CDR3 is CASSEALAGYNEQFF. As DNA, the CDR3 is TGTGCCAGCAGTGAAGCACTAGCGGGGTACAATGAGCAGTTCTTC.

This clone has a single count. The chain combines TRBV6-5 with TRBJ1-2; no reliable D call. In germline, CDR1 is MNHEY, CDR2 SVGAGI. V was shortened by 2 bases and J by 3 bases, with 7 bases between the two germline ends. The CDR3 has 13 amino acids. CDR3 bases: TGTGCCAGCAGTTACGGGTTTCACTATGGCTACACCTTC. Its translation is CASSYGFHYGYTF.

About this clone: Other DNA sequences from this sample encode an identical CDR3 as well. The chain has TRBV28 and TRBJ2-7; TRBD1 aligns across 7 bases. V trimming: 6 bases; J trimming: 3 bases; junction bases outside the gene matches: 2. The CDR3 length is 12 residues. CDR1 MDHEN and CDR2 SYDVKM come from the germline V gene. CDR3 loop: CASSDRDYEQYF. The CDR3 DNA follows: TGTGCCAGCAGCGACAGGGACTACGAGCAGTACTTC.

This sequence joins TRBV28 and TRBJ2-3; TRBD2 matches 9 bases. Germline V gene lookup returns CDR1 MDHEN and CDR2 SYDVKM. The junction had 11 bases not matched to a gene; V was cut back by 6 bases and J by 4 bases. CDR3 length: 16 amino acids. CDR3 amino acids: CASRTSGLAGADTQYF. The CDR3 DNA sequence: TGTGCCAGCAGGACGTCGGGACTAGCCGGCGCAGATACGCAGTATTTT.

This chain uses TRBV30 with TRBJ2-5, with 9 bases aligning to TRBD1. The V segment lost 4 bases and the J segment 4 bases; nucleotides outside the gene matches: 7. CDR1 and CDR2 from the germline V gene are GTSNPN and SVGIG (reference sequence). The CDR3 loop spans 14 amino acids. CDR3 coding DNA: TGTGCCTGGAAACCCGACAGGGGGATAGAGACCCAGTACTTC. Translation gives CAWKPDRGIETQYF.

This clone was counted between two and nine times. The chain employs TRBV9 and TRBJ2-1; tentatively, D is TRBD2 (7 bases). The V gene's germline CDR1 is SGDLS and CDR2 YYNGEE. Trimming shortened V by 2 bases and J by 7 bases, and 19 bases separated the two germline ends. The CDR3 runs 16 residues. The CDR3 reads CASSVSAGGRGNEQFF. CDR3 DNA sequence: TGTGCCAGCAGCGTTTCCGCCGGGGGGCGGGGAAATGAGCAGTTCTTC.

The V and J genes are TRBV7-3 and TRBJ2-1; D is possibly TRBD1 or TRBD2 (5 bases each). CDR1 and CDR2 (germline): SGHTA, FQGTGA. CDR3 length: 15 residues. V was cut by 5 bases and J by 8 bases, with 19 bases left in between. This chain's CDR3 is CASSQTGTHPHEQFF. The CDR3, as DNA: TGTGCCAGCAGCCAAACCGGGACCCACCCCCATGAGCAGTTCTTC.

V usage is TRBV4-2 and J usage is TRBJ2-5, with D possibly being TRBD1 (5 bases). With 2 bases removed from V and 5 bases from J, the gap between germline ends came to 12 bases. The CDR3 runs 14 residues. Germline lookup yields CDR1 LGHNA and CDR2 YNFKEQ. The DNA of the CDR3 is TGTGCCAGCAGCCAATCCCAGGGCAAGGAGACCCAGTACTTC. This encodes CASSQSQGKETQYF.